Below, one TCR beta chain is given with its context. Its antigen is not known. The data derive from a study of cytomegalovirus exposure and HLA in healthy donors. Whole-study findings and limits: Follow-up analysis seemed to connect common viral pathogens with several of the most significant clusters identified.

PCR used 60 Vbeta primers and 13 Jbeta primers. Generated by immunoSEQ multiplex PCR, the TCRdb table keeps only in-frame clones and is missing some. The repertoire holds some 200,000 clones, with 78% as singletons. Germline trimming cut 0 bases from V and 7 bases from J; bases unmatched to any gene: 9. This CDR3 spans 17 amino acids. The germline V gene encodes CDR1 MNHNS and CDR2 SASEGT. Sequences were obtained from PBMCs. The gene calls are TRBV6-1 and TRBJ2-1, with 10 bases lining up with TRBD2. This TCR was sampled from a female donor in good health and CMV-seronegative. The CDR3 nucleotides are TGTGCCAGCAGTGAAGCGCTTCAGCGGGGGGGCCAAAATGAGCAGTTCTTC. Its translation: CASSEALQRGGQNEQFF.